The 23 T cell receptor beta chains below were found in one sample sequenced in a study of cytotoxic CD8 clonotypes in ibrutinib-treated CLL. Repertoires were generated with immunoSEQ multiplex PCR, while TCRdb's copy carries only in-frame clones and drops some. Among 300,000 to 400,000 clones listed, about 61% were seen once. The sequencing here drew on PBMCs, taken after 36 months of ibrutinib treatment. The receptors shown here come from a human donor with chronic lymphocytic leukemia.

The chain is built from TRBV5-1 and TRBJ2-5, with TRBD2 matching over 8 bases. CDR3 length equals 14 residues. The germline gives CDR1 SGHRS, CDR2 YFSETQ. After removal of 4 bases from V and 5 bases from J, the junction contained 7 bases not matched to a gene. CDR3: CASSPGLAVETQYF. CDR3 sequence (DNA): TGCGCCAGCAGCCCCGGACTAGCTGTGGAGACCCAGTACTTC.

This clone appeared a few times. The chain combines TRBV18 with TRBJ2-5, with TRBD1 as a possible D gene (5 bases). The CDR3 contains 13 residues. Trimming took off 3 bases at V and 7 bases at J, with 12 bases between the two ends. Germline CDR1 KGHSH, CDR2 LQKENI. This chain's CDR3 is CASSPGQQGTQYF. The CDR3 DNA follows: TGTGCCAGCTCACCCGGGCAGCAGGGGACCCAGTACTTC.

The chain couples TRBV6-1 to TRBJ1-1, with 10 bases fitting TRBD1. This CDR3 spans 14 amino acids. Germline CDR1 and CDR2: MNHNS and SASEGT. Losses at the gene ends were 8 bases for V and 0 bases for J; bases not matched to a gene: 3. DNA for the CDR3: TGTGCCAGCGAGGACAGGGGGATGAACACTGAAGCTTTCTTT. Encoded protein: CASEDRGMNTEAFF.

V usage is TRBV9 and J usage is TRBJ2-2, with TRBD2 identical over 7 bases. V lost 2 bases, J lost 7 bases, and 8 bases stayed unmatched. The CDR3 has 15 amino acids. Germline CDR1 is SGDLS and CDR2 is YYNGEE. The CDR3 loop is CASSVLLGRDGELFF. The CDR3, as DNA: TGTGCCAGCAGCGTCTTATTGGGGAGGGACGGGGAGCTGTTTTTT.

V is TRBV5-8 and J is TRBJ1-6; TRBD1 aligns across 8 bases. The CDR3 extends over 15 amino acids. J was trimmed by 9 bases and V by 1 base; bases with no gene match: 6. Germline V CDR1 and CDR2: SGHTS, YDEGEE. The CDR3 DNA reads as TGTGCCAGCAGCTTGCGTCCAGGGGGCTTTTCACCCCTCCACTTT. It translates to CASSLRPGGFSPLHF.

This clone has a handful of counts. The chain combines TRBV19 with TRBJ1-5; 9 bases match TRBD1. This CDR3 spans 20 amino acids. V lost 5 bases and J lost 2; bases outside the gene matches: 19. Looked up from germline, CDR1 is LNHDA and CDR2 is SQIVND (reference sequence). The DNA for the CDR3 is TGTGCCAGTAGTCACGCCCAACAGGGGGCTGTCTTCGATGGCAATCAGCCCCAGCATTTT. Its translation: CASSHAQQGAVFDGNQPQHF.

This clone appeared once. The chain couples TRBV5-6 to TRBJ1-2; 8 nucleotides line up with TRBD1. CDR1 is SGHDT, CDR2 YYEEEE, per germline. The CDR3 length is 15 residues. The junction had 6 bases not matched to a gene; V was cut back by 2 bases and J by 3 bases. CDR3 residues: CASSLRQGRHYGYTF. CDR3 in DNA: TGTGCCAGCAGCTTAAGACAGGGGCGACACTATGGCTACACCTTC.

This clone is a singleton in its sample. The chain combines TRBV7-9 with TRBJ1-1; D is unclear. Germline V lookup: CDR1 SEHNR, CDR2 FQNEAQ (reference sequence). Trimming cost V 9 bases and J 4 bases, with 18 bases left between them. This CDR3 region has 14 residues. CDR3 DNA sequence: TGTGCCAGTACACTGATCGGGTACGGCACTGAAGCTTTCTTT. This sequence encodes CASTLIGYGTEAFF. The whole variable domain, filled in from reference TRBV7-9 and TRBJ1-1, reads DTGVSQNPRHKITKRGQNVTFRCDPISEHNRLYWYRQTLGQGPEFLTYFQNEAQLEKSRLLSDRFSAERPKGSFSTLEIQRTEQGDSAMYLCASTLIGYGTEAFFGQGTRLTVV.

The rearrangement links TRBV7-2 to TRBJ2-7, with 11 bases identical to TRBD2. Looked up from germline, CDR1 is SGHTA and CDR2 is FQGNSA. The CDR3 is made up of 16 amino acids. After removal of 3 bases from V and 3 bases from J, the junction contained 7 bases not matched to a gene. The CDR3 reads CASSLFGTSGSYEQYF. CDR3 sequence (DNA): TGTGCCAGCAGCTTGTTTGGAACTAGCGGGAGCTACGAGCAGTACTTC.

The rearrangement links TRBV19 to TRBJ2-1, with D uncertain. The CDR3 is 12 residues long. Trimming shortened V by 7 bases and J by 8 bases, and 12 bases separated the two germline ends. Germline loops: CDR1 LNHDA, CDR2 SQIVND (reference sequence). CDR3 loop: CASTSSSYEQFF. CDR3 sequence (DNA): TGTGCCAGTACTTCTAGTTCTTATGAGCAGTTCTTC. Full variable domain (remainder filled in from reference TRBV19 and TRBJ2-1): DGGITQSPKYLFRKEGQNVTLSCEQNLNHDAMYWYRQDPGQGLRLIYYSQIVNDFQKGDIAEGYSVSREKKESFPLTVTSAQKNPTAFYLCASTSSSYEQFFGPGTRLTVL.

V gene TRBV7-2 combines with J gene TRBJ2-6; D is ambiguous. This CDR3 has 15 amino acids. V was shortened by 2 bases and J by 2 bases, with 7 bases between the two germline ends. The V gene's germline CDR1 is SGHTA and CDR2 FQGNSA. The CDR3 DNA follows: TGTGCCAGCAGCTTATGGGTTACTGGGGCCAACGTCCTGACTTTC. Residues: CASSLWVTGANVLTF.

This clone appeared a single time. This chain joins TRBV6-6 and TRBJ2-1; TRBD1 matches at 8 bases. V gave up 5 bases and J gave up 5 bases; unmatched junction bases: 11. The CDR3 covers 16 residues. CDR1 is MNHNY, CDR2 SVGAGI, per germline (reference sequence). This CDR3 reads CASSAFRGLKDNEQFF. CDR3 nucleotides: TGTGCCAGCAGTGCCTTCAGGGGGCTAAAGGACAATGAGCAGTTCTTC.

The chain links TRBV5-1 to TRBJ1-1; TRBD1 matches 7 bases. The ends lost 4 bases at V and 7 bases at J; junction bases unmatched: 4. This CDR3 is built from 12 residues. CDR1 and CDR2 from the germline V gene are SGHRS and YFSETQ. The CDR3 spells CASSRGQLEAFF. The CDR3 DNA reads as TGCGCCAGCAGCCGGGGACAGCTTGAAGCTTTCTTT.

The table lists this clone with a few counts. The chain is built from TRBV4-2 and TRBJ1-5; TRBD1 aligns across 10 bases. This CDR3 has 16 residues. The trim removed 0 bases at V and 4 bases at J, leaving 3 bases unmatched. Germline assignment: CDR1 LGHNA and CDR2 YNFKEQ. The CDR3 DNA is TGTGCCAGCAGCCAAGAGGGGGACAGGGGTAATCAGCCCCAGCATTTT. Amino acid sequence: CASSQEGDRGNQPQHF.

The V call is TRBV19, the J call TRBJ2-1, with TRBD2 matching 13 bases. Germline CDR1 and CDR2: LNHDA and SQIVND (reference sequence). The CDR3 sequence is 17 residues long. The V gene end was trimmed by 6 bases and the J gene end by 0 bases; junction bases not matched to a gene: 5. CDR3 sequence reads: CASRLLAGGSSYNEQFF. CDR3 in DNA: TGTGCCAGTAGGTTACTAGCGGGGGGGAGCTCCTACAATGAGCAGTTCTTC.

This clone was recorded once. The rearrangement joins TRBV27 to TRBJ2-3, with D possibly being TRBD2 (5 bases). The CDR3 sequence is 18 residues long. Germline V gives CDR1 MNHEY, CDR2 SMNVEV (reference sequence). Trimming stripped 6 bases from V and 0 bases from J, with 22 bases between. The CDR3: CASRTLRRVLDSTDTQYF. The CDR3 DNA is TGTGCCAGCAGGACCCTCCGGCGGGTACTTGATAGCACAGATACGCAGTATTTT.

This CDR3 is CASRDSSMDGYTF. In DNA form, the CDR3 reads TGTGCCAGCCGGGACAGCTCTATGGATGGCTACACCTTC. This rearrangement joins TRBV6-5 to TRBJ1-2, with TRBD1 matching over 7 bases. This CDR3 comprises 13 residues. After removal of 8 bases from V and 6 bases from J, the junction contained 9 bases not matched to a gene. Germline V gene data show CDR1 as MNHEY and CDR2 as SVGAGI.

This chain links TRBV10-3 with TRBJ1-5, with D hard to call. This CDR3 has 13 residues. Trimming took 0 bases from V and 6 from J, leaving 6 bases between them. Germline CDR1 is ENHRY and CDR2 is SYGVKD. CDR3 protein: CAISESGFQPQHF. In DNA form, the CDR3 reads TGTGCCATCAGTGAGTCTGGTTTTCAGCCCCAGCATTTT.

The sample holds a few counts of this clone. This CDR3 is CASSVVPMETQYF. Here the CDR3 DNA reads TGTGCCAGCAGTGTTGTACCCATGGAGACCCAGTACTTC. The chain recombines TRBV2 with TRBJ2-5, with D hard to call. The CDR3 extends over 13 amino acids. CDR1 is SNHLY and CDR2 is FYNNEI in the germline V gene. V lost 4 bases and J 5 bases, leaving 11 bases between the germline ends.

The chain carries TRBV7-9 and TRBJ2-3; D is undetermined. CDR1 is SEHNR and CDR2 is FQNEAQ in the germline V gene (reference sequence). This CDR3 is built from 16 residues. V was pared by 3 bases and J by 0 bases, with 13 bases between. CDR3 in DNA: TGTGCCAGCAGCTTGGAGATCTTGCCTAGCACAGATACGCAGTATTTT. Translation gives CASSLEILPSTDTQYF.

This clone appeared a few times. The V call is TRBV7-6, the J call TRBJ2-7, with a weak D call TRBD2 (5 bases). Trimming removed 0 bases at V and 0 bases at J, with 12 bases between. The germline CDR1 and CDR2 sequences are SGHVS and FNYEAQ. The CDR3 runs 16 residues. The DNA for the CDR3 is TGTGCCAGCAGCTTAGCGGGTCGTAGCGACTCCTACGAGCAGTACTTC. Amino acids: CASSLAGRSDSYEQYF.

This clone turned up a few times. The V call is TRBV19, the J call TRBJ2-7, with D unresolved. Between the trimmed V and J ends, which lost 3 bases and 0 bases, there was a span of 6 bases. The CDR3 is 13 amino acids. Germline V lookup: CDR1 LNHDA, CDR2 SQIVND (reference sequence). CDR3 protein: CASSISNSYEQYF. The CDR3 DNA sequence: TGTGCCAGTAGTATTTCTAACTCCTACGAGCAGTACTTC.

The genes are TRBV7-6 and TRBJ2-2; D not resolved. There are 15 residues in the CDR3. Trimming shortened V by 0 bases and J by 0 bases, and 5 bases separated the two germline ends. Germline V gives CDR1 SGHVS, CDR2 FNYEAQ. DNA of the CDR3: TGTGCCAGCAGCTTAGCTGTTACGAACACCGGGGAGCTGTTTTTT. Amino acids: CASSLAVTNTGELFF.